This TCR beta chain was observed in a study of Graves' ophthalmopathy and Graves' hyperthyroidism. RNA transcripts were the template, and TCR beta CDR3 regions were amplified from them. RT-PCR was first run with HTBI primers, then multiplex PCR in a second round. One entry per CDR3 protein, called by TCRdb with MiXCR from the multiplex PCR reads. The table lists 620,000 or so distinct CDR3 sequences, about 24% of them singletons. There are many counts of this clonotype. CDR3 size: 12 residues. V lost 11 bases and J lost 4, with 12 bases in between. The chain carries TRBV12-3 or TRBV12-4 and TRBJ1-5; D is unclear. The sample taken for sequencing was peripheral blood. The clonotype was recovered from a woman aged 18-29 years with stable Graves' hyperthyroidism. Some clones in this sample may be carry-over from other donors' samples. CDR3 DNA: TGTGCCGTCCAACTAGGGAATCAGCCCCAGCATTTT. It is translated as CAVQLGNQPQHF.